This entry concerns a single T cell receptor (beta chain). This sample stems from a study of blood T cell repertoires in COVID-19. Across the study: The United States, Italy and Spain were the sources of the acute and convalescent COVID-19 samples. Sample material is recorded as cDNA or gDNA derived from T cells, B-cell-depleted T cells, or PBMCs.

CDR1 and CDR2 (germline): MDHEN, SYDVKM. The V gene end was trimmed by 6 bases and the J gene end by 7 bases; junction bases not matched to a gene: 5. CDR3 length: 12 residues. Per the original methods: For nucleated cells, counts were estimated from reference gene primer amplification. Sequencing used immunoSEQ multiplex PCR; TCRdb keeps in-frame clones, though not all of them. V and J calls and clone size come straight from that table; D and trimming were deduced from the DNA. The table has some 110,000 clones, over 75% seen once. The genes are TRBV28 and TRBJ1-1; 7 positions match TRBD1. What was sequenced was peripheral blood. The receptor was isolated from a man in his fifties or sixties with acute or convalescent COVID-19. CDR3 sequence reads: CASRGTASEAFF. DNA for the CDR3: TGTGCCAGCAGGGGGACAGCGAGTGAAGCTTTCTTT.